The clone carrying this T cell receptor (beta chain) was seen at least ten times. MiXCR, applied by TCRdb to the RACE reads, yields one record per CDR3 protein. The data show 99,000 or so distinct CDR3 sequences, less than 14% seen once. The sample originates from a study of human T cells and chemical hapten exposure. J gave up 0 bases and V 5 bases, and 9 bases lay outside the gene matches. The germline V gene has CDR1 SGHNT and CDR2 YYREEE (reference sequence). The CDR3 is 17 amino acids. Time point given: pre-sensitization, week 0. Sample treatment: therapeutic diphenylcyclopropenone sensitization with weekly scalp DPC. The authors' total RNA extraction used unfractionated whole blood.

V and J are TRBV5-4 and TRBJ2-5; 11 nucleotides agree with TRBD2. Sequenced material: whole blood, taken in connection with sensitization to the hapten diphenylcyclopropenone (DPC). The sequence derives from a woman aged 60-70 years with alopecia areata. Some clones in this sample may be carry-over from other donors' samples. The CDR3 DNA reads as TGTGCCAGCAGTCAGCCTCTAGCGGGGGGCCACCAAGAGACCCAGTACTTC. As protein: CASSQPLAGGHQETQYF.